What follows are 30 T cell receptor beta chains derived from one specimen sequenced in a study of blood T cell repertoires in COVID-19. The table came from immunoSEQ multiplex PCR; TCRdb's copy has only in-frame clones and leaves some out. Of 150,000 or so clones in the sample, roughly four fifths were seen once. The sample taken for sequencing was peripheral blood. These receptors all stem from a human donor with acute or convalescent COVID-19. The donor label of this sample is uncertain.

This chain uses TRBV6-5 with TRBJ2-1; D might be TRBD1 (6 bases). The CDR3 has 13 residues. The V end lost 6 bases, the J end lost 9 bases, and 15 bases lay between the germline ends. Germline values: CDR1 MNHEY, CDR2 SVGAGI. CDR3 in DNA: TGTGCCAGCAGCATACAGGGCAACGGTGAGCAGTTCTTC. Its protein product is CASSIQGNGEQFF.

The chain employs TRBV6-5 and TRBJ1-1; unclear D gene. V lost 6 bases, J lost 0 bases, and 11 bases lay in between. This CDR3 has 14 residues. Germline V lookup: CDR1 MNHEY, CDR2 SVGAGI. The CDR3 sequence is CASSPNRLNTEAFF. The CDR3 DNA is TGTGCCAGCAGCCCCAATAGATTGAACACTGAAGCTTTCTTT.

This clone has just a few counts. The V and J genes are TRBV2 and TRBJ2-1; no clear D. Per the germline V gene, CDR1 is SNHLY and CDR2 is FYNNEI. V dropped 3 bases and J dropped 5 bases, with 14 bases sitting between them. This CDR3 is 15 amino acids long. The CDR3, as DNA: TGTGCCAGCAGTGAGGGCCAGAGTCGACACAATGAGCAGTTCTTC. This translates into CASSEGQSRHNEQFF. Using reference TRBV2 and TRBJ2-1 for the parts outside the CDR3, the full variable domain is EPEVTQTPSHQVTQMGQEVILRCVPISNHLYFYWYRQILGQKVEFLVSFYNNEISEKSEIFDDQFSVERPDGSNFTLKIRSTKLEDSAMYFCASSEGQSRHNEQFFGPGTRLTVL.

CDR3 sequence (DNA): TGTGCCAGCAGTGGAAGGACAGGGGCCCTAACGGAGGGCTACACCTTC. Amino acids: CASSGRTGALTEGYTF. The chain links TRBV2 to TRBJ1-2, with TRBD1 matching over 9 bases. The junction had 14 bases not matched to a gene; V was cut back by 4 bases and J by 8 bases. The germline V gene encodes CDR1 SNHLY and CDR2 FYNNEI. The CDR3 totals 16 residues. Combining the CDR3 with reference TRBV2 and TRBJ1-2 gives the whole variable domain EPEVTQTPSHQVTQMGQEVILRCVPISNHLYFYWYRQILGQKVEFLVSFYNNEISEKSEIFDDQFSVERPDGSNFTLKIRSTKLEDSAMYFCASSGRTGALTEGYTFGSGTRLTVV.

The rearrangement uses TRBV5-5 and TRBJ2-7, with D perhaps TRBD1 (6 bases). Germline V gene lookup returns CDR1 SGHKS and CDR2 YYEKEE (reference sequence). The V and J ends lost 4 bases and 7 bases respectively, with 21 bases between them. CDR3 length: 15 amino acids. Here the CDR3 DNA reads TGTGCCAGCAGCCTCCGGGACACAGCACCCGGGGAGCAGTACTTC. This encodes CASSLRDTAPGEQYF.

This rearrangement joins TRBV7-9 to TRBJ2-5; 15 nucleotides match TRBD2. CDR3 length: 19 amino acids. Germline assignment: CDR1 SEHNR and CDR2 FQNEAQ (reference sequence). V shed 3 bases, J shed 3 bases, and the junction held 11 bases outside the gene matches. The CDR3 here is CASSFDTGLAGGVKETQYF. In DNA form, the CDR3 reads TGTGCCAGCAGCTTTGACACCGGACTAGCGGGGGGGGTAAAAGAGACCCAGTACTTC.

The chain combines TRBV6-5 with TRBJ2-3, with unresolved D. CDR1 MNHEY and CDR2 SVGAGI come from the germline V gene. The CDR3 totals 13 residues. Trimming cost V 4 bases and J 2 bases, with 7 bases left between them. CDR3 residues: CASSLAITDTQYF. The CDR3 nucleotides are TGTGCCAGCAGTTTAGCTATCACAGATACGCAGTATTTT.

The chain couples TRBV29-1 to TRBJ1-1; 7 bases are shared with TRBD1. CDR3 length: 11 amino acids. The V segment lost 7 bases and the J segment 7 bases; nucleotides outside the gene matches: 6. Per germline, CDR1 SQVTM and CDR2 ANQGSEA. This chain's CDR3 is CSAGQVSEAFF. The CDR3 nucleotides read TGCAGCGCCGGACAGGTCAGTGAAGCTTTCTTT.

This sequence joins TRBV7-2 and TRBJ1-6, with 8 nucleotides matching TRBD1. V shed 4 bases and J 6 bases; nucleotides not matched to a gene: 2. Germline V gene lookup returns CDR1 SGHTA and CDR2 FQGNSA. This CDR3 spans 14 amino acids. The CDR3 spells CASSWGQVNSPLHF. CDR3 bases: TGTGCCAGCAGCTGGGGACAGGTTAATTCACCCCTCCACTTT.

This clone was detected once. This rearrangement joins TRBV27 to TRBJ2-5; D is possibly TRBD1 (6 bases). The germline V gene encodes CDR1 MNHEY and CDR2 SMNVEV (reference sequence). V was pared by 4 bases and J by 5 bases, with 14 bases between. The CDR3 runs to 14 residues. The CDR3 DNA sequence: TGTGCCAGCAGTTCCAAAGGGGGTGTGGAGACCCAGTACTTC. Protein sequence: CASSSKGGVETQYF.

The chain is built from TRBV15 and TRBJ1-2; no clear D. The germline V gene has CDR1 LNHNV and CDR2 YYDKDF (reference sequence). V lost 5 bases and J 1 base, leaving 14 bases between the germline ends. This CDR3 spans 15 amino acids. For the CDR3, the DNA is TGTGCCACCAGCCCAAGAGGTGAAGTTAACTATGGCTACACCTTC. This gives the protein CATSPRGEVNYGYTF.

The chain links TRBV5-5 to TRBJ2-7; TRBD1 aligns across 10 bases. This CDR3 has 18 amino acids. V gave up 3 bases and J gave up 1 base; unmatched junction bases: 13. The germline CDR1 and CDR2 sequences are SGHKS and YYEKEE (reference sequence). The CDR3 DNA follows: TGTGCCAGCAGCTGGACCGGGACAGGGGCCTCTTTTTCCTACGAGCAGTACTTC. This translates into CASSWTGTGASFSYEQYF.

This chain joins TRBV18 and TRBJ2-5; 9 nucleotides align to TRBD2. V lost 6 bases to trimming and J lost 2 bases; unmatched junction nucleotides: 13. The CDR3 has 17 residues. Germline loops: CDR1 KGHSH, CDR2 LQKENI. In DNA, the CDR3 is TGTGCCAGCTCTCGGGGCCTTAGCGGGGGATCACAAGAGACCCAGTACTTC. Translation: CASSRGLSGGSQETQYF.

V usage is TRBV2 and J usage is TRBJ2-1; no definite D call. The length of the CDR3 is 11 residues. V dropped 7 bases and J dropped 9 bases, with 10 bases sitting between them. Germline CDR1 reads SNHLY; CDR2 reads FYNNEI. The CDR3 sequence: CASTPRSEQFF. In DNA form, the CDR3 reads TGTGCCAGCACCCCGAGGAGTGAGCAGTTCTTC.

The rearrangement joins TRBV5-1 to TRBJ1-1; D is uncertain. The CDR3 contains 14 residues. Deletions cut 0 bases from V and 3 bases from J, with 9 bases between. Germline V gene sequence: CDR1 SGHRS, CDR2 YFSETQ. The CDR3 here is CASSLVTEDTEAFF. DNA of the CDR3: TGCGCCAGCAGCTTGGTGACCGAGGACACTGAAGCTTTCTTT.

V usage is TRBV19 and J usage is TRBJ2-6, with D perhaps matching TRBD2 (5 bases). Germline V gene lookup returns CDR1 LNHDA and CDR2 SQIVND (reference sequence). Deletions cut 5 bases from V and 0 bases from J, with 17 bases between. This CDR3 comprises 18 residues. The CDR3 spells CASSLIPRAVSGANVLTF. Here the CDR3 DNA reads TGTGCCAGTAGTCTTATCCCGAGGGCGGTCTCTGGGGCCAACGTCCTGACTTTC.

This sequence joins TRBV30 and TRBJ1-6; D unclear. The length of the CDR3 is 15 residues. Germline V CDR1 and CDR2: GTSNPN, SVGIG (reference sequence). Trimming removed 3 bases at V and 4 bases at J, with 13 bases between. In DNA, the CDR3 is TGTGCCTGGAGGGTAGTCACGGGGTATAATTCACCCCTCCACTTT. Translation: CAWRVVTGYNSPLHF.

The V and J genes are TRBV5-1 and TRBJ1-2, with a tentative D call TRBD1 (6 bases). V was cut by 0 bases and J by 2 bases, with 8 bases left in between. The CDR3 is made up of 14 amino acids. The germline CDR1 and CDR2 sequences are SGHRS and YFSETQ. The CDR3 DNA is TGCGCCAGCAGCTTGGGGCAGGGGAACTATGGCTACACCTTC. Encoded protein: CASSLGQGNYGYTF.

Notes on this clone: This sample includes further DNA sequences coding for the same CDR3. The rearrangement uses TRBV5-1 and TRBJ2-2; possible D gene TRBD1, 6 bases. Trimming left V 4 bases short and J 2 bases short, with 12 bases between. Germline loops: CDR1 SGHRS, CDR2 YFSETQ. This CDR3 is built from 15 residues. The CDR3 coding sequence is TGCGCCAGCAGCCTACAGGGATCAAACACCGGGGAGCTGTTTTTT. Residues: CASSLQGSNTGELFF.

The chain employs TRBV4-3 and TRBJ1-5; 9 nucleotides agree with TRBD1. The CDR3 totals 15 residues. CDR1 is LGHNA, CDR2 YSLEER, per germline. V trimming: 7 bases; J trimming: 3 bases; junction bases outside the gene matches: 7. CDR3 loop: CASNQGTGNNQPQHF. The CDR3 DNA reads as TGCGCCAGCAACCAGGGGACAGGGAACAATCAGCCCCAGCATTTT.

This clone showed up just a few times. The gene calls are TRBV4-1 and TRBJ2-3, with TRBD1 matching over 7 bases. CDR1 is MGHRA and CDR2 is YSYEKL in the germline V gene. The trim removed 4 bases at V and 4 bases at J, leaving 23 bases unmatched. This CDR3 region has 20 residues. As DNA, the CDR3 is TGCGCCAGCAGCCCCGACCATGGGTTTAAAGGGGCAGGGGGATCAGATACGCAGTATTTT. Translated, it gives CASSPDHGFKGAGGSDTQYF.

This sequence joins TRBV6-1 and TRBJ1-3; no clear D gene. Germline CDR1 and CDR2: MNHNS and SASEGT. The V and J ends lost 0 bases and 2 bases respectively, with 8 bases between them. The CDR3 runs to 15 residues. The CDR3 sequence: CASSEAPQTGNTIYF. CDR3 in DNA: TGTGCCAGCAGTGAAGCGCCCCAGACTGGAAACACCATATATTTT.

This chain joins TRBV2 and TRBJ1-1, with 7 bases aligning to TRBD1. The CDR3 is made up of 15 amino acids. Germline V gene data show CDR1 as SNHLY and CDR2 as FYNNEI. With V trimmed by 6 bases and J by 1 base, 8 bases remained unmatched. Here the CDR3 DNA reads TGTGCCAGCAGCATGACAGGGAATACGAACACTGAAGCTTTCTTT. Translation: CASSMTGNTNTEAFF.

This chain's CDR3 is CASSLRTGGSFF. Here the CDR3 DNA reads TGTGCCAGCAGCCTCCGGACAGGGGGATCTTTCTTT. This rearrangement joins TRBV14 to TRBJ1-1, with 10 bases identical to TRBD1. J gave up 12 bases and V 4 bases, and 5 bases lay outside the gene matches. The germline CDR1 and CDR2 sequences are SGHDN and FVKESK. The CDR3 spans 12 residues.

The chain recombines TRBV30 with TRBJ1-6; unclear D gene. The germline V gene has CDR1 GTSNPN and CDR2 SVGIG (reference sequence). The CDR3 is 12 amino acids. V gave up 0 bases and J gave up 5 bases, with 2 bases separating them. The DNA of the CDR3 is TGTGCCTGGAGTGTCGATAATTCACCCCTCCACTTT. This sequence encodes CAWSVDNSPLHF.

The gene calls are TRBV3-1 (or the pseudogene TRBV3-2) and TRBJ2-7, with D perhaps TRBD2 (5 bases). Germline CDR1 is LGHDT and CDR2 is YNNKEL (reference sequence). Trimming removed 4 bases at V and 0 bases at J, with 16 bases between. This CDR3 spans 16 amino acids. The CDR3 bases are TGTGCCAGCAGCCTCCAAGGTTGGGAGAGCTCCTACGAGCAGTACTTC. This translates into CASSLQGWESSYEQYF.

This chain links TRBV6-2 or TRBV6-3 with TRBJ1-5, with 7 bases lining up with TRBD1. Germline-derived CDR1 and CDR2 are MNHEY and SVGEGT. V dropped 2 bases and J dropped 7; count of bases not matched to a gene: 8. This CDR3 spans 15 amino acids. The CDR3 sequence: CASSYTDRRGQPQHF. The CDR3 DNA reads as TGTGCCAGCAGTTACACGGACAGGAGGGGACAGCCCCAGCATTTT.

Points on this clone: The sample carries other DNA sequences with the same CDR3. J is TRBJ1-2 and V is TRBV6-2 or TRBV6-3; the D is unclear. Germline loops: CDR1 MNHEY, CDR2 SVGEGT. CDR3 length: 14 residues. V lost 2 bases to trimming and J lost 0 bases, with 7 bases between them. CDR3: CASSYAPANYGYTF. For the CDR3, the DNA is TGTGCCAGCAGTTACGCGCCCGCTAACTATGGCTACACCTTC.

In its sample, this clone was seen once. This sequence joins TRBV6-5 and TRBJ1-1; the D gene is possibly TRBD1 (5 bases). The CDR3 extends over 14 amino acids. Trimming shortened V by 10 bases and J by 3 bases, and 18 bases separated the two germline ends. Germline CDR1 MNHEY, CDR2 SVGAGI. CDR3 sequence (DNA): TGTGCCACCTCTTCTAGGGGCAAGGACACTGAAGCTTTCTTT. Protein sequence: CATSSRGKDTEAFF.

This clone was counted a few times. The V call is TRBV6-5, the J call TRBJ1-3; D unresolved. V was shortened by 7 bases and J by 1 base, with 5 bases between the two germline ends. Germline values: CDR1 MNHEY, CDR2 SVGAGI. This CDR3 is built from 12 residues. CDR3 loop: CASKTSGNTIYF. CDR3 in DNA: TGTGCCAGCAAGACATCTGGAAACACCATATATTTT.